The 12 T cell receptor beta chains reported below all come from one sample, sequenced in a study of T cell responses to AZD1222 COVID-19 vaccine. Sequenced by immunoSEQ multiplex PCR; TCRdb stores in-frame clones only, minus some. Of about 150,000 clones detected, just over 90% appear once; the ten largest clones hold approximately 3%. Here the sequenced sample was peripheral blood, taken on day 0 of MenACWY control vaccination. The receptors derive from an adult in good health.

The J gene is TRBJ1-2, the V gene TRBV7-2; no clear D gene. Germline CDR1 is SGHTA and CDR2 is FQGNSA. V lost 2 bases and J lost 1, with 5 bases in between. The CDR3 consists of 13 residues. CDR3 sequence (DNA): TGTGCCAGCAGCTTATCACTTAACTATGGCTACACCTTC. It is translated as CASSLSLNYGYTF.

This rearrangement joins TRBV5-6 to TRBJ1-6, with a weak D call TRBD1 (6 bases). Germline CDR1 SGHDT, CDR2 YYEEEE. The ends were cut back, 4 bases at V and 7 bases at J, with 12 bases in the middle. CDR3 length: 14 residues. The CDR3 protein is CASSTGTMNSPLHF. Here the CDR3 DNA reads TGTGCCAGCAGCACGGGGACAATGAATTCACCCCTCCACTTT.

This clone occurred once. This chain connects TRBV6-5 to TRBJ1-1; TRBD1 matches at 8 bases. CDR1 MNHEY and CDR2 SVGAGI come from the germline V gene. The CDR3 totals 14 residues. Losses at the gene ends were 5 bases for V and 1 base for J; bases not matched to a gene: 3. The DNA of the CDR3 is TGTGCCAGCAGTCGCCAGGGGGCGAACACTGAAGCTTTCTTT. Translated: CASSRQGANTEAFF.

The J gene is TRBJ2-2, the V gene TRBV7-3; D may be TRBD2 (6 bases). The germline V and J ends were trimmed by 0 bases and 2 bases, with 13 bases remaining between them. CDR1 and CDR2 from the germline V gene are SGHTA and FQGTGA. The CDR3 loop spans 17 amino acids. The CDR3 sequence: CASSLTSAGRNTGELFF. Written as DNA, the CDR3 is TGTGCCAGCAGCTTAACGTCGGCGGGGAGAAACACCGGGGAGCTGTTTTTT.

The chain employs TRBV25-1 and TRBJ2-7, with TRBD2 identical over 7 bases. V trimming: 4 bases; J trimming: 0 bases; junction bases outside the gene matches: 12. The germline V gene encodes CDR1 MGHDK and CDR2 SYGVNS. The CDR3 has 17 amino acids. CDR3 amino acids: CASSGLGLAESSYEQYF. In DNA, the CDR3 is TGTGCCAGCAGTGGCCTAGGGCTAGCGGAGAGCTCCTACGAGCAGTACTTC.

The rearrangement uses TRBV10-1 and TRBJ1-6; 7 nucleotides agree with TRBD1. The CDR3 consists of 14 residues. Germline lookup yields CDR1 WNHNN and CDR2 SYGVQD (reference sequence). V lost 4 bases to trimming and J lost 7 bases; unmatched junction nucleotides: 4. The CDR3 coding sequence is TGCGCCAGCAGTGGGGACAGTGAGAATTCACCCCTCCACTTT. Translated, it gives CASSGDSENSPLHF.

The V and J genes are TRBV27 and TRBJ1-6; D is ambiguous. CDR1 is MNHEY and CDR2 is SMNVEV in the germline V gene (reference sequence). Trimming cost V 6 bases and J 9 bases, with 12 bases left between them. The CDR3 length is 13 residues. CDR3: CASSTAFSSPLHF. The CDR3, as DNA: TGTGCCAGCAGCACAGCATTTAGTTCACCCCTCCACTTT.

This chain links TRBV27 with TRBJ1-2; no clear D. The germline V gene encodes CDR1 MNHEY and CDR2 SMNVEV (reference sequence). There are 14 residues in the CDR3. V was pared by 0 bases and J by 3 bases, with 8 bases between. In DNA, the CDR3 is TGTGCCAGCAGTTTATCGAGCAGGTACTATGGCTACACCTTC. Its translation is CASSLSSRYYGYTF.

The CDR3 nucleotides are TGTGCCAGCAGCCAAAGCATGGGACGCCTGTACTTC. It translates to CASSQSMGRLYF. The chain combines TRBV3-1 (or the pseudogene TRBV3-2) with TRBJ2-7; D may be TRBD1 or TRBD2 (5 bases each). Germline V lookup: CDR1 LGHDT, CDR2 YNNKEL (reference sequence). This CDR3 spans 12 amino acids. The V and J ends lost 2 bases and 12 bases respectively, with 14 bases between them.

The chain joins TRBV11-2 to TRBJ1-2, with D hard to call. Germline V CDR1 and CDR2: SGHAT, FQNNGV. V lost 4 bases to trimming and J lost 2 bases, with 14 bases between them. The CDR3 runs to 15 residues. CDR3 residues: CASSSLRSGNYGYTF. The CDR3 region has the DNA TGTGCCAGCAGCTCACTAAGGTCGGGAAACTATGGCTACACCTTC.

The V call is TRBV6-4, the J call TRBJ1-5, with D possibly matching TRBD1 (5 bases). The CDR3 loop spans 15 amino acids. V shed 6 bases and J shed 1 base, with 13 bases lying between them. Germline lookup yields CDR1 MRHNA and CDR2 SNTAGT. Here the CDR3 reads CASRADSVSNQPQHF. DNA for the CDR3: TGTGCCAGCAGGGCTGACAGTGTGAGCAATCAGCCCCAGCATTTT.

The table lists this clone with a few counts. The chain recombines TRBV27 with TRBJ1-5; 9 positions match TRBD1. CDR1 is MNHEY and CDR2 is SMNVEV in the germline V gene (reference sequence). The CDR3 has 15 residues. Unmatched junction bases numbered 8, after V lost 4 bases and J lost 7 bases. The CDR3 DNA sequence: TGTGCCAGCAGTTCCAAAACGGACAGGGGACAGCCCCAGCATTTT. Translating gives CASSSKTDRGQPQHF.